The 18 T cell receptor beta chains reported below all come from one sample, sequenced in a study of T cells in tuberculosis. Sequencing was performed with immunoSEQ multiplex PCR; in TCRdb, only in-frame clones are kept and a portion is missing. This sample carries 25,000 to 40,000 clones, roughly 92% of them seen once, and the ten largest clones take around 7.7%. The sequencing input was PBMCs. Receptor source: a donor aged 10 to 29 with latent tuberculosis or without tuberculosis infection. Some clones in this sample may be carry-over from other donors' samples.

This CDR3 is CASGELRPGAEAFF. In DNA form, the CDR3 reads TGTGCCAGCGGGGAACTCAGGCCGGGGGCTGAAGCTTTCTTT. The chain uses TRBV28 and TRBJ1-1; tentatively, D is TRBD1 (5 bases). Germline CDR1 and CDR2: MDHEN and SYDVKM. Trimming removed 8 bases at V and 6 bases at J, with 19 bases between. This CDR3 contains 14 residues.

The chain carries TRBV5-1 and TRBJ2-3; 10 nucleotides align to TRBD2. The junction had 17 bases not matched to a gene; V was cut back by 7 bases and J by 3 bases. The CDR3 is made up of 18 amino acids. Germline V gene sequence: CDR1 SGHRS, CDR2 YFSETQ. CDR3 coding DNA: TGCGCCAGCTCCTTCACTCAAGCGGGAGGGCCGCGGACAGATACGCAGTATTTT. This translates into CASSFTQAGGPRTDTQYF.

This sequence joins TRBV12-5 and TRBJ1-4; TRBD1 aligns across 12 bases. V trimming: 4 bases; J trimming: 6 bases; junction bases outside the gene matches: 12. This CDR3 is 18 amino acids long. The germline V gene encodes CDR1 LGHNT and CDR2 FRNRAP. The CDR3 region has the DNA TGTGCTAGTGGTTCAGGGACAGGGGGCGCGGGTGGTCATGAAAAACTGTTTTTT. This codes for CASGSGTGGAGGHEKLFF.

As to this clone: The same CDR3 also results from other DNA sequences found in this sample. J is TRBJ1-2 and V is TRBV2, with D possibly matching TRBD1 (5 bases). The CDR3 extends over 15 amino acids. With 1 base removed from V and 0 bases from J, the gap between germline ends came to 9 bases. Germline lookup yields CDR1 SNHLY and CDR2 FYNNEI. CDR3 nucleotide sequence: TGTGCCAGCAGTGAAGGGGGCGGGGCTAACTATGGCTACACCTTC. Residues: CASSEGGGANYGYTF.

The chain uses TRBV11-2 and TRBJ2-1; 8 bases fit TRBD2. Trimming removed 2 bases from V and 5 bases from J; junction bases left unmatched: 5. This CDR3 is built from 15 residues. Germline loops: CDR1 SGHAT, CDR2 FQNNGV. The CDR3 here is CASSLTSGGHNEQFF. The CDR3 DNA is TGTGCCAGCAGCTTAACAAGCGGGGGACACAATGAGCAGTTCTTC.

The chain couples TRBV5-1 to TRBJ1-6; a possible D gene is TRBD1 (6 bases). Germline-derived CDR1 and CDR2 are SGHRS and YFSETQ. V lost 5 bases and J 7 bases, leaving 16 bases between the germline ends. The CDR3 covers 15 residues. The CDR3 nucleotides are TGCGCCAGCAGTCCCGAAGGGGGATGGAATTCACCCCTCCACTTT. Its protein is CASSPEGGWNSPLHF.

The chain employs TRBV5-1 and TRBJ1-1; perhaps TRBD1 as D (5 bases). The CDR3 length is 17 residues. The germline CDR1 and CDR2 sequences are SGHRS and YFSETQ. Trimming pared 4 bases from V and 3 bases from J, leaving 22 bases between. CDR3 DNA sequence: TGCGCCAGCAGCAAGGAAGGGCAGGGCCTTAGGGACACTGAAGCTTTCTTT. Translated, it gives CASSKEGQGLRDTEAFF.

The chain joins TRBV6-1 to TRBJ2-1; no reliable D call. The CDR3 runs 15 residues. CDR1 MNHNS and CDR2 SASEGT come from the germline V gene. V lost 4 bases, J lost 5 bases, and 15 bases lay in between. DNA of the CDR3: TGTGCCAGCAGTGGCCGCACGAACCTAAACAATGAGCAGTTCTTC. It yields the protein CASSGRTNLNNEQFF.

The chain employs TRBV2 and TRBJ2-5; D perhaps matches TRBD2 (6 bases). Trimming left V 4 bases short and J 5 bases short, with 17 bases between. The CDR3 length is 15 residues. Germline loops: CDR1 SNHLY, CDR2 FYNNEI. The CDR3 spells CASSVSGAPGETQYF. In nucleotides, the CDR3 is TGTGCCAGCAGTGTTTCGGGAGCCCCCGGTGAGACCCAGTACTTC.

The genes are TRBV6-1 and TRBJ1-4; 11 bases are shared with TRBD1. With V trimmed by 7 bases and J by 10 bases, 8 bases remained unmatched. The CDR3 has 14 amino acids. Germline CDR1 MNHNS, CDR2 SASEGT. The CDR3 loop is CASNFPGQGGKLFF. The CDR3, as DNA: TGTGCCAGCAACTTCCCGGGACAGGGGGGAAAACTGTTTTTT.

The CDR3 DNA sequence: TGTGCCAGCAGTTCCGAGACTAGCGGGGGCCTCTACAATGAGCAGTTCTTC. Translating gives CASSSETSGGLYNEQFF. The V gene is TRBV28, the J gene TRBJ2-1, with 12 bases that match TRBD2. CDR1 is MDHEN, CDR2 SYDVKM, per germline. The CDR3 loop spans 17 amino acids. V shed 4 bases and J 3 bases; nucleotides not matched to a gene: 7.

This chain links TRBV29-1 with TRBJ2-1; 7 bases map to TRBD1. V was pared by 2 bases and J by 4 bases, with 11 bases of the junction left unmatched. Germline V lookup: CDR1 SQVTM, CDR2 ANQGSEA. The CDR3 extends over 16 amino acids. CDR3 protein: CSVETGAWARYNEQFF. The DNA of the CDR3 is TGCAGCGTTGAAACAGGGGCTTGGGCGCGATACAATGAGCAGTTCTTC.

CDR3: CAWWARALGREKLFF. Here the CDR3 DNA reads TGTGCCTGGTGGGCGCGGGCACTCGGCAGGGAAAAACTGTTTTTT. The chain joins TRBV30 to TRBJ1-4; D unclear. V was clipped by 5 bases and J by 8 bases, with 21 bases between them. This CDR3 spans 15 amino acids. Germline V gene lookup returns CDR1 GTSNPN and CDR2 SVGIG (reference sequence).

The V gene is TRBV5-6, the J gene TRBJ1-2; maybe TRBD1 (6 bases). The V and J ends lost 4 bases and 0 bases respectively, with 10 bases between them. The CDR3 runs 14 residues. Germline V gene sequence: CDR1 SGHDT, CDR2 YYEEEE. CDR3 coding DNA: TGTGCCAGCAGCCTACAGGGAGCTAACTATGGCTACACCTTC. Amino acid sequence: CASSLQGANYGYTF.

The chain combines TRBV28 with TRBJ1-5; D ambiguous. CDR1 MDHEN and CDR2 SYDVKM come from the germline V gene. The V end was cut by 4 bases, the J end by 1 base, with 5 bases between. CDR3 length: 13 amino acids. The CDR3 here is CASSWQSNQPQHF. The CDR3, as DNA: TGTGCCAGCAGTTGGCAGAGCAATCAGCCCCAGCATTTT.

V is TRBV19 and J is TRBJ1-1, with D perhaps TRBD1 (5 bases). Deletions cut 7 bases from V and 4 bases from J, with 19 bases between. CDR1 and CDR2 (germline): LNHDA, SQIVND (reference sequence). The CDR3 has 15 residues. The CDR3 here is CASTPWGESSTEAFF. DNA for the CDR3: TGTGCCAGTACCCCTTGGGGCGAATCGAGCACTGAAGCTTTCTTT.

The chain uses TRBV5-4 and TRBJ2-5; D perhaps matches TRBD2 (8 bases). Germline values: CDR1 SGHNT, CDR2 YYREEE (reference sequence). The CDR3 has 14 amino acids. The V gene lost 4 bases and the J gene lost 2 bases, with 12 bases spanning the gap. The DNA of the CDR3 is TGTGCCAGCAGCCGGGGGGGACAGCAAGAGACCCAGTACTTC. It codes for CASSRGGQQETQYF.

The chain joins TRBV2 to TRBJ2-7; D may be TRBD2 (6 bases). CDR1 SNHLY and CDR2 FYNNEI come from the germline V gene. The CDR3 is 14 amino acids. Trimming pared 4 bases from V and 7 bases from J, leaving 17 bases between. In DNA form, the CDR3 reads TGTGCCAGCAGTGGGGACGGGGGAATGAGGGAGCAGTACTTC. Its protein is CASSGDGGMREQYF.